This TCR beta chain was obtained from a study of blood T cell repertoires in COVID-19. Only in-frame clones appear in the TCRdb table, and some are missing; sequencing was by immunoSEQ multiplex PCR. The sample yields around 200,000 clones, approximately 87% seen once. In Seattle, patients joined the study during active infection and were tracked longitudinally. Germline CDR1 is SGHTA and CDR2 is FQGTGA. The CDR3 spans 15 residues. V lost 5 bases and J lost 9; bases outside the gene matches: 9. This TCR was sampled from a woman aged 55-69 years with COVID-19, enrolled during active disease. Sequencing was carried out using peripheral blood. V usage is TRBV7-3 and J usage is TRBJ1-6; 8 bases agree with TRBD1. CDR3 protein: CASSLRTGQGSPLHF. In DNA form, the CDR3 reads TGTGCCAGCAGCCTCCGGACAGGGCAGGGTTCACCCCTCCACTTT.